This TCR beta chain was retrieved from a study of T cells in Graves' hyperthyroidism and ophthalmopathy. Orbital computed tomography and thyroid ultrasound, together with serum TRAb and thyroxine and clinical symptoms, were used for diagnoses. The ends were cut back, 6 bases at V and 1 base at J, with 12 bases in the middle. The germline V gene has CDR1 DFQATT and CDR2 SNEGSKA (reference sequence). This CDR3 contains 13 residues. RNA transcripts yielded amplified TCR beta CDR3 regions. In the first-round RT-PCR of the TCR CDR3, the HTBI primer set was used. Each CDR3 protein is one row after TCRdb ran MiXCR on the multiplex PCR reads. The sample holds 360,000 or so distinct CDR3 sequences, 18% seen once. This clonotype was seen ten or more times.

The chain employs TRBV20-1 and TRBJ2-5; D gene ambiguous. The receptor's source is a woman between 40 and 55 years old with Graves' ophthalmopathy. Sequenced sample: blood. The CDR3 sequence: CSALYSAQETQYF. CDR3 nucleotides: TGCAGTGCCCTATATTCTGCCCAAGAGACCCAGTACTTC.